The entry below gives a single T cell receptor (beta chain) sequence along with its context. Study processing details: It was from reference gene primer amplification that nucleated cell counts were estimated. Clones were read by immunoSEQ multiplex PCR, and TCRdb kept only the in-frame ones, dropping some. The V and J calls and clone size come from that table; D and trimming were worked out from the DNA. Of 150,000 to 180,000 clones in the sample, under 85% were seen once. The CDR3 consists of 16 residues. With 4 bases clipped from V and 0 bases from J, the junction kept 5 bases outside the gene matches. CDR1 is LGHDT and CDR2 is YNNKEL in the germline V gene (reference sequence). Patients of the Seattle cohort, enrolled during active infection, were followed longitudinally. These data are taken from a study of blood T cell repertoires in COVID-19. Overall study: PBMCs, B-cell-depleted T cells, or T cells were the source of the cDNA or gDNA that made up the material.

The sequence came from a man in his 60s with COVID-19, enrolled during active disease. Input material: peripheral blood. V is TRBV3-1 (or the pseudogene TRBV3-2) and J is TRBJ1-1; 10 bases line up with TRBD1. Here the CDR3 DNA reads TGTGCCAGCAGCCCATTCGGGACAGGGGTGAACACTGAAGCTTTCTTT. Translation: CASSPFGTGVNTEAFF.